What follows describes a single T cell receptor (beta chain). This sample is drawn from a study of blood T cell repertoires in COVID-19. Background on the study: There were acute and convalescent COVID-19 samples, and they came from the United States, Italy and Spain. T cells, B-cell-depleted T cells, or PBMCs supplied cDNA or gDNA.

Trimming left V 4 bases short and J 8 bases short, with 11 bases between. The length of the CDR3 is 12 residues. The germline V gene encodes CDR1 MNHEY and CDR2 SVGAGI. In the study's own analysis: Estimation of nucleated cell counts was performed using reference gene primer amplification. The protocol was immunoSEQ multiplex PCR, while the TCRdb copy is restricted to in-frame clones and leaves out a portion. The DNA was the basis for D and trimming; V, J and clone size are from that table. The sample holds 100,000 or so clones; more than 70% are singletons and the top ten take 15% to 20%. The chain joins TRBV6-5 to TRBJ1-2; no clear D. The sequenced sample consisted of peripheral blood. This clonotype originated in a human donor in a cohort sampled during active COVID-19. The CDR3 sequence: CASSSGSRGYTF. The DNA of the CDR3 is TGTGCCAGCAGTTCCGGGTCTCGGGGCTACACCTTC.